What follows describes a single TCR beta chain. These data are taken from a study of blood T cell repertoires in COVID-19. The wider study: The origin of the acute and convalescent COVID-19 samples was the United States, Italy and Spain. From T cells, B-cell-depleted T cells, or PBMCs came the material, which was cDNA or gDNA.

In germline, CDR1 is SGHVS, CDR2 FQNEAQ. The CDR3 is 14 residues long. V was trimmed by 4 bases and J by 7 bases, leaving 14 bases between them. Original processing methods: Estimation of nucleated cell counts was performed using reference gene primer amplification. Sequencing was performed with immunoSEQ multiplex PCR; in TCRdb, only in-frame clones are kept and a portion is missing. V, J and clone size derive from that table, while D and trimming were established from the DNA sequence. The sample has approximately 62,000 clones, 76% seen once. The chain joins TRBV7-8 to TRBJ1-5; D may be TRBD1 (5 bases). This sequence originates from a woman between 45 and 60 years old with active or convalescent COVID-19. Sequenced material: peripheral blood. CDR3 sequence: CASSSGQTMQPQHF. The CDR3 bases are TGTGCCAGCAGCTCTGGACAAACTATGCAGCCCCAGCATTTT.